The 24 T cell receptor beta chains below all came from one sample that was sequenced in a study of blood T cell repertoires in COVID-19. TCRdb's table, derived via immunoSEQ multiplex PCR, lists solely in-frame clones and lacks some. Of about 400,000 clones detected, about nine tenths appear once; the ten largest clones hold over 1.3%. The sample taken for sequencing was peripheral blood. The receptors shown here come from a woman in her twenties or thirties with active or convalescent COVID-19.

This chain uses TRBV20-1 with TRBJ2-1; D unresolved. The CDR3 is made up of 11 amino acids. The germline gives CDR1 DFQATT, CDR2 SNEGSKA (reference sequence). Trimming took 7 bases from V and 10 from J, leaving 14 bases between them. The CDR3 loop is CSVLLAREQFF. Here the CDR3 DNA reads TGCAGTGTTCTCTTAGCTCGCGAGCAGTTCTTC.

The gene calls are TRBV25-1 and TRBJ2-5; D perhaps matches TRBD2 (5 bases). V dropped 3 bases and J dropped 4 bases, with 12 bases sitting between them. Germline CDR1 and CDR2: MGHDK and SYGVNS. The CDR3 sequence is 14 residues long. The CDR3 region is CASSDPGRGETQYF. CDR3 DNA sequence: TGTGCCAGCAGTGATCCTGGTCGGGGAGAGACCCAGTACTTC.

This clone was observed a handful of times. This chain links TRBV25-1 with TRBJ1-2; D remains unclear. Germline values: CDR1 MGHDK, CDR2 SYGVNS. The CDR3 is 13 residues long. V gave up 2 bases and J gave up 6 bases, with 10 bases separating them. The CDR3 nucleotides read TGTGCCAGCAGTGAAGGTCGGTTAAATGGCTACACCTTC. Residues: CASSEGRLNGYTF.

The CDR3 nucleotides read TGTGCCAGCTCACCACCGGGGACAGGGACCGAGACCCAGTACTTC. Amino acids: CASSPPGTGTETQYF. The rearrangement joins TRBV18 to TRBJ2-5; 9 nucleotides line up with TRBD1. Losses at the gene ends were 0 bases for V and 5 bases for J; bases not matched to a gene: 4. CDR3 length: 15 residues. Germline CDR1 and CDR2: KGHSH and LQKENI.

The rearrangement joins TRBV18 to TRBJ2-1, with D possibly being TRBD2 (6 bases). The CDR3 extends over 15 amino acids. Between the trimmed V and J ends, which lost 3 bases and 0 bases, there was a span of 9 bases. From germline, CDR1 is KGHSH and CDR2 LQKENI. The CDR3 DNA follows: TGTGCCAGCTCACCGGGGCGGGACTCCTACAATGAGCAGTTCTTC. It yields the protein CASSPGRDSYNEQFF.

The CDR3 DNA sequence: TGTGCCAGCAGCCCGGACAGTCGGACCACTGAAGCTTTCTTT. As protein: CASSPDSRTTEAFF. V gene TRBV3-1 (or the pseudogene TRBV3-2) combines with J gene TRBJ1-1; weak D call: TRBD1 (6 bases). With 4 bases removed from V and 4 bases from J, the gap between germline ends came to 13 bases. CDR1 and CDR2 from the germline V gene are LGHDT and YNNKEL (reference sequence). The CDR3 spans 14 residues.

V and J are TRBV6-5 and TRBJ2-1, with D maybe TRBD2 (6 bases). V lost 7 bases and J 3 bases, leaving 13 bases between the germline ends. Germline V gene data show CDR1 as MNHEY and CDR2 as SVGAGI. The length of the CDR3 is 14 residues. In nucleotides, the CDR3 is TGTGCCAGCACGGGCGGGACCAACTACAATGAGCAGTTCTTC. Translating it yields CASTGGTNYNEQFF.

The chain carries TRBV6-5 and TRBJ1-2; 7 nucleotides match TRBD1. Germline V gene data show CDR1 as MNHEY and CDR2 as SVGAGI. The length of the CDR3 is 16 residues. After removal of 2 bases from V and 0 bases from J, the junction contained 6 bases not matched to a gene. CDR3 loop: CASSYSGTVPNYGYTF. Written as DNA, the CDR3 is TGTGCCAGCAGTTACAGTGGGACAGTCCCTAACTATGGCTACACCTTC.

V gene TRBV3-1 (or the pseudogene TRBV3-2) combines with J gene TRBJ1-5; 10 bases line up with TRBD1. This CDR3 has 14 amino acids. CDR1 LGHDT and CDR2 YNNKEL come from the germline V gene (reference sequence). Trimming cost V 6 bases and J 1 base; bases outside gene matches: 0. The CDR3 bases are TGTGCCAGCAGGGGACAGGGGAGCAATCAGCCCCAGCATTTT. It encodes CASRGQGSNQPQHF.

For the CDR3, the DNA is TGTGCCAGCAGCTTTCGGGACAGCGAAAAACTGTTTTTT. Translation gives CASSFRDSEKLFF. The rearrangement joins TRBV7-9 to TRBJ1-4; the match to TRBD1 covers 7 bases. CDR1 is SEHNR and CDR2 is FQNEAQ in the germline V gene (reference sequence). J was trimmed by 8 bases and V by 3 bases; bases with no gene match: 3. The CDR3 has 13 residues.

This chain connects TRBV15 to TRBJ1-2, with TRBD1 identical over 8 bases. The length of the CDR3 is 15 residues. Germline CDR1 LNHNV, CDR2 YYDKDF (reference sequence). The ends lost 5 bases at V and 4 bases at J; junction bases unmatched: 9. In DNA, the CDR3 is TGTGCCACCAGCCCCCCAACGGACAGGGTCTATGGCTACACCTTC. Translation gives CATSPPTDRVYGYTF.

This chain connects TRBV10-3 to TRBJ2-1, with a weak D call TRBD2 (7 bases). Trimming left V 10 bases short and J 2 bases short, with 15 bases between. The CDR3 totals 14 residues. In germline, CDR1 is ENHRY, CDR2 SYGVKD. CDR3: CATRGGGPYNEQFF. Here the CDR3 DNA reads TGTGCCACCCGGGGCGGGGGCCCCTACAATGAGCAGTTCTTC.

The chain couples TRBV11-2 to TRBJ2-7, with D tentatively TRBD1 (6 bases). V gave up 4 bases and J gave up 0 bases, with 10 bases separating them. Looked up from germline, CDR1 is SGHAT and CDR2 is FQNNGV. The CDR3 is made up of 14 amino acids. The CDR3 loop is CASSYGQSSYEQYF. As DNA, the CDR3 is TGTGCCAGCAGCTATGGACAGAGCTCCTACGAGCAGTACTTC.

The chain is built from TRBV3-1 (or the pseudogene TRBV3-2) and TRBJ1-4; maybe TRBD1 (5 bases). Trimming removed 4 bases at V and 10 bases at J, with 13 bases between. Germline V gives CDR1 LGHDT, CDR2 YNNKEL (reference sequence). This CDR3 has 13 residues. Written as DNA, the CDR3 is TGTGCCAGCAGCCCTGGGGCCCGGGCAAAACTGTTTTTT. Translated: CASSPGARAKLFF.

For the CDR3, the DNA is TGTGCCAGCAGCCCTAGTCGGGGTTGGATCGAGACCCAGTACTTC. Its protein is CASSPSRGWIETQYF. This sequence joins TRBV5-5 and TRBJ2-5, with TRBD2 as a possible D gene (5 bases). Per germline, CDR1 SGHKS and CDR2 YYEKEE (reference sequence). Trimming took 4 bases from V and 5 from J, leaving 18 bases between them. This CDR3 comprises 15 residues.

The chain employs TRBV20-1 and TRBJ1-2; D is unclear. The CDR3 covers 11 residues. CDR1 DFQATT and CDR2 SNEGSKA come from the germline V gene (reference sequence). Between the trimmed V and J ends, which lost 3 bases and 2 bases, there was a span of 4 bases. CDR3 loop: CSASRNYGYTF. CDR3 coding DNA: TGCAGTGCTAGCCGGAACTATGGCTACACCTTC.

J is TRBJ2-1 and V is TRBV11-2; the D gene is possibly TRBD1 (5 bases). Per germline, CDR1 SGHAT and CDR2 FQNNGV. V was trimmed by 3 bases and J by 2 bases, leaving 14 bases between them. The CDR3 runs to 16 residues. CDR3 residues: CASSFSTGYPYNEQFF. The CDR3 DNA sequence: TGTGCCAGCAGCTTTAGCACAGGCTACCCCTACAATGAGCAGTTCTTC.

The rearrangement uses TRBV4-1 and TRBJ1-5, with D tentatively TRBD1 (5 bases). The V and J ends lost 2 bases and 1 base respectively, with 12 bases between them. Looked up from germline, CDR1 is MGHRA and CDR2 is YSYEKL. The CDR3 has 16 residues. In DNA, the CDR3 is TGCGCCAGCAGCCAATGGTCCTCAGGGAGCAATCAGCCCCAGCATTTT. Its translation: CASSQWSSGSNQPQHF.

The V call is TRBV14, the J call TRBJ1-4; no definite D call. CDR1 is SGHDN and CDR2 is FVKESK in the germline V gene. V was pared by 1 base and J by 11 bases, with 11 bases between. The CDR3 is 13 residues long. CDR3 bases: TGTGCCAGCAGCCAAGGACACGCCGCCAAACTGTTTTTT. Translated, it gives CASSQGHAAKLFF.

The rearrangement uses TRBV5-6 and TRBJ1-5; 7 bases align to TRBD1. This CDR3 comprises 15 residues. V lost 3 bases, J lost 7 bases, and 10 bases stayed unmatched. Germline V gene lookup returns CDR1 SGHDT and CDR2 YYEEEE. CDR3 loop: CASSWGTGAKQPQHF. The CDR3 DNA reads TGTGCCAGCAGCTGGGGCACAGGGGCAAAGCAGCCCCAGCATTTT.

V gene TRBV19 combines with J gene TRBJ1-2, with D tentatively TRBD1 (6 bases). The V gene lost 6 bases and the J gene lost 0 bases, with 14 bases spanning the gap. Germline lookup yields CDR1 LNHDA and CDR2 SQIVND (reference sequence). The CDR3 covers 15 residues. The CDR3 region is CASSDWTAANYGYTF. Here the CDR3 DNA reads TGTGCCAGTAGCGACTGGACAGCTGCTAACTATGGCTACACCTTC.

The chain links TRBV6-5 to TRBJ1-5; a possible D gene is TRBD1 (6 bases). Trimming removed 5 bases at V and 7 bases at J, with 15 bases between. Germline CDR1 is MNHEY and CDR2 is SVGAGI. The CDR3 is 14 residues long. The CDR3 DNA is TGTGCCAGCAGTACACAGGGAAGTAGGCAGCCCCAGCATTTT. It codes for CASSTQGSRQPQHF.

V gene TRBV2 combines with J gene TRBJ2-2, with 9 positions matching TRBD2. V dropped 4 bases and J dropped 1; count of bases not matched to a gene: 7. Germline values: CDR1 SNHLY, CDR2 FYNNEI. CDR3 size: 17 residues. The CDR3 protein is CASSGPLAGVNTGELFF. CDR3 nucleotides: TGTGCCAGCAGTGGGCCCTTAGCGGGGGTGAACACCGGGGAGCTGTTTTTT.

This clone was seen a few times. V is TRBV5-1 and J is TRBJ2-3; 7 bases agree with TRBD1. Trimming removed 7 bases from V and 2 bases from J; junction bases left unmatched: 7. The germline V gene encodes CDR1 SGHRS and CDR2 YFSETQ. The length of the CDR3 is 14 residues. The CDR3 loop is CASYPGQNTDTQYF. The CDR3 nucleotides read TGCGCCAGCTATCCGGGACAGAACACAGATACGCAGTATTTT.